This T cell receptor (beta chain) appears in the sequencing data of a study of Tregs in tolerant kidney transplant recipients. Assay: immunoSEQ multiplex PCR; the TCRdb copy retains only in-frame clones and omits some. The sample has under 80,000 clones, around 85% seen once. Trimming took off 11 bases at V and 6 bases at J, with 17 bases between the two ends. CDR1 and CDR2 (germline): SNHLY, FYNNEI. The CDR3 length is 14 residues. The clonotype comes from a human donor who received a combined kidney and bone marrow transplant. The J gene is TRBJ1-6, the V gene TRBV2; D is uncertain. Sequences were derived from Tregs from blood, sampled before the transplant. The CDR3 here is CACNGPLVNSPLHF. CDR3 DNA: TGTGCCTGCAACGGACCTTTAGTTAATTCACCCCTCCACTTT. The whole variable domain, remainder taken from reference TRBV2 and TRBJ1-6, is EPEVTQTPSHQVTQMGQEVILRCVPISNHLYFYWYRQILGQKVEFLVSFYNNEISEKSEIFDDQFSVERPDGSNFTLKIRSTKLEDSAMYFCACNGPLVNSPLHFGNGTRLTVT.